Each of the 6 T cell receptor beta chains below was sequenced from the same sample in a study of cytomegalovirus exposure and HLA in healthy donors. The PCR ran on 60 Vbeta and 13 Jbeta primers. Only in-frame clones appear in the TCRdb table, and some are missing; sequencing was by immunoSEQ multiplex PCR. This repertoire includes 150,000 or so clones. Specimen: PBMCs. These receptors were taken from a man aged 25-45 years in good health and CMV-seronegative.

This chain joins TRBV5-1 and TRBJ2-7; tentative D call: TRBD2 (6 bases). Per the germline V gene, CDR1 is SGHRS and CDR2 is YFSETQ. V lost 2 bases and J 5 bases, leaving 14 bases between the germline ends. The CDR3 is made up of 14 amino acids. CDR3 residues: CASSFTSPGNEQYF. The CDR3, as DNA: TGCGCCAGCAGCTTTACTAGCCCTGGGAACGAGCAGTACTTC. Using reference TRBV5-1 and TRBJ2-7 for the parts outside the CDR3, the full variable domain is KAGVTQTPRYLIKTRGQQVTLSCSPISGHRSVSWYQQTPGQGLQFLFEYFSETQRNKGNFPGRFSGRQFSNSRSEMNVSTLELGDSALYLCASSFTSPGNEQYFGPGTRLTVT.

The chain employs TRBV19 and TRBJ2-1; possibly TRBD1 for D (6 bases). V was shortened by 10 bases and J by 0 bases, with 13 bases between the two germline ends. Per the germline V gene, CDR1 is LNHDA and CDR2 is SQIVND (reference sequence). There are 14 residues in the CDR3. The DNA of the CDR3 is TGTGCCACCAGGGGTAAGGGCTCCTACAATGAGCAGTTCTTC. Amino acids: CATRGKGSYNEQFF.

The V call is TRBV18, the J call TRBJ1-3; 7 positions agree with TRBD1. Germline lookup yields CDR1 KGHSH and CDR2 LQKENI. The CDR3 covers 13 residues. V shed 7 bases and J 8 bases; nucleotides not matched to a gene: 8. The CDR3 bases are TGTGCCAGCTTCCGAGGAACAGGGGACACCATATATTTT. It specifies CASFRGTGDTIYF.

CDR3 in DNA: TGTGCCAGCAGCATAAGACTAGCCGCAGAGACCCAGTACTTC. It yields the protein CASSIRLAAETQYF. This rearrangement joins TRBV11-1 to TRBJ2-5; 7 positions agree with TRBD2. CDR1 is SGHAT, CDR2 FQDESV, per germline (reference sequence). Trimming took 5 bases from V and 4 from J; bases not matched to a gene: 7. This CDR3 has 14 residues.

The CDR3 reads CASSPDRGETQYF. CDR3 bases: TGTGCCAGCAGTCCGGACAGGGGCGAGACCCAGTACTTC. The chain couples TRBV6-6 to TRBJ2-5; TRBD1 matches at 9 bases. Germline V gene lookup returns CDR1 MNHNY and CDR2 SVGAGI (reference sequence). J gave up 5 bases and V 5 bases, and 3 bases lay outside the gene matches. This CDR3 region has 13 residues.

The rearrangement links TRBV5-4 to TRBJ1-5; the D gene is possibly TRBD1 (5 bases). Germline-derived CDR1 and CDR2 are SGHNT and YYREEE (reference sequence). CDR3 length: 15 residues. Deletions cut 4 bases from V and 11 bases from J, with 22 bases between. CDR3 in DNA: TGTGCCAGCAGCCAAAACGGACTGGGGGGTGAGTCCCAGCATTTT. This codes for CASSQNGLGGESQHF.